This paragraph reports one T cell receptor beta chain. No antigen is known for it. The sample is drawn from a study of cytomegalovirus exposure and HLA in healthy donors. The PCR had 60 Vbeta and 13 Jbeta primers. The assay was immunoSEQ multiplex PCR, and TCRdb's table has in-frame clones only and misses some. The sample lists some 100,000 clones; approximately 80% were seen once. Findings of the study overall: Most CMV-associated TCR beta chains appeared HLA-restricted in a later analysis. There were some V segments, including TRBV6-2 and TRBV6-3, excluded as indistinguishable.

J gave up 0 bases and V 4 bases, and 10 bases lay outside the gene matches. Germline V gene data show CDR1 as MGHRA and CDR2 as YSYEKL. The CDR3 is 20 amino acids. Input material: PBMCs. This chain connects TRBV4-1 to TRBJ2-1; TRBD2 matches at 15 bases. This receptor was identified in a male donor in good health and CMV-seropositive. The CDR3 DNA is TGCGCCAGCAGCCTTCGAACCGGGACTAGCGGGGGGAGCTCCTACAATGAGCAGTTCTTC. Amino acid sequence: CASSLRTGTSGGSSYNEQFF.